These 27 T cell receptor beta chains share one sample of origin, sequenced in a study of blood T cells in healthy people across ages (dated by TCRdb to between 2014 and 2017). Library method: 5' RACE. This sample was sequenced with an Illumina HiSeq 2500. A second PCR of roughly 6 to 11 cycles was run with a J-beta primer mix and a sample-barcoded 5' primer. TCRdb took the public reads, trimmed them with fastp at Q25, ran MiXCR for clone calling and kept in-frame beta chains. Entries are consolidated by CDR3 protein sequence, retaining the most common genes and DNA. In all, the sample holds 1.5 million to 2 million distinct CDR3 sequences, and 49% of those were seen once. The leading ten clones occupy roughly 2% of the sample. The sample consisted of blood. The receptors derive from a woman in her thirties or forties in good health.

This clonotype was seen more than once but under ten times. V usage is TRBV6-5 and J usage is TRBJ1-2, with D maybe TRBD1 (6 bases). Germline CDR1 reads MNHEY; CDR2 reads SVGAGI. V shed 5 bases and J shed 5 bases, with 18 bases lying between them. The CDR3 has 15 amino acids. DNA for the CDR3: TGTGCCAGCAGTACCCGGACAGCCAACAATTATGGCTACACCTTC. It yields the protein CASSTRTANNYGYTF.

This clonotype was seen a few times. The rearrangement links TRBV4-3 to TRBJ1-4; D is unresolved. CDR1 is LGHNA, CDR2 YSLEER, per germline. Trimming shortened V by 0 bases and J by 8 bases, and 16 bases separated the two germline ends. The CDR3 loop spans 16 amino acids. The CDR3 sequence is CASSQESRGLEEKLFF. The CDR3 DNA sequence: TGCGCCAGCAGCCAAGAATCGCGGGGTTTGGAGGAAAAACTGTTTTTT.

The chain couples TRBV28 to TRBJ1-2; D perhaps matches TRBD1 (6 bases). V lost 2 bases and J 0 bases, leaving 13 bases between the germline ends. Germline V gives CDR1 MDHEN, CDR2 SYDVKM. The CDR3 has 16 amino acids. The CDR3 sequence: CASSLGTGSANYGYTF. The CDR3, as DNA: TGTGCCAGCAGTTTAGGTACAGGGTCAGCTAACTATGGCTACACCTTC.

The chain recombines TRBV12-3 or TRBV12-4 with TRBJ1-2; perhaps TRBD1 as D (6 bases). The CDR3 is made up of 15 amino acids. Trimming removed 6 bases from V and 2 bases from J, with 16 bases in between. CDR3 in amino acids: CASSRFRGQNYGYTF. The CDR3 DNA sequence: TGTGCCAGCAGCCGATTTCGTGGACAGAACTATGGCTACACCTTC.

The rearrangement joins TRBV6-6 to TRBJ2-5; the D gene is possibly TRBD2 (5 bases). Germline V CDR1 and CDR2: MNHNY, SVGAGI (reference sequence). V was trimmed by 6 bases and J by 7 bases, leaving 15 bases between them. The CDR3 is 13 amino acids. The CDR3 bases are TGTGCCAGCAGAGGACTCACAAAAGGGACCCAGTACTTC. Translation: CASRGLTKGTQYF.

This chain joins TRBV7-2 and TRBJ2-7; possibly TRBD2 for D (7 bases). CDR3 length equals 14 residues. Trimming removed 10 bases from V and 0 bases from J, with 16 bases in between. CDR1 is SGHTA and CDR2 is FQGNSA in the germline V gene. This chain's CDR3 is CATSRGRGSYEQYF. The CDR3 nucleotides read TGTGCCACCTCGCGGGGGCGGGGCTCCTACGAGCAGTACTTC.

This sequence joins TRBV29-1 and TRBJ2-4; the D gene is possibly TRBD2 (6 bases). Germline lookup yields CDR1 SQVTM and CDR2 ANQGSEA. V was shortened by 7 bases and J by 8 bases, with 12 bases between the two germline ends. CDR3 length: 11 residues. The CDR3: CSGGSGDIQYF. The CDR3 DNA sequence: TGCAGCGGAGGGTCGGGGGACATTCAGTACTTC. Filled out from reference TRBV29-1 and TRBJ2-4, the complete variable domain reads SAVISQKPSRDICQRGTSLTIQCQVDSQVTMMFWYRQQPGQSLTLIATANQGSEATYESGFVIDKFPISRPNLTFSTLTVSNMSPEDSSIYLCSGGSGDIQYFGAGTRLSVL.

This clonotype has a single count. The V and J genes are TRBV27 and TRBJ2-7; 7 bases are shared with TRBD1. From germline, CDR1 is MNHEY and CDR2 SMNVEV (reference sequence). V gave up 5 bases and J gave up 5 bases; unmatched junction bases: 18. The CDR3 runs to 17 residues. The CDR3 DNA reads as TGTGCCAGCAGTCAAGGGACAGTAGAGCCCGGGATCCACGAGCAGTACTTC. Protein sequence: CASSQGTVEPGIHEQYF.

The CDR3 reads CASSRRWLGTEQYF. Written as DNA, the CDR3 is TGTGCCAGCAGTCGGAGGTGGTTGGGTACCGAGCAGTACTTC. The rearrangement joins TRBV27 to TRBJ2-5; D might be TRBD2 (5 bases). The better agreement between TRBJ2-7 and the DNA end casts doubt on the J call. The CDR3 is 14 residues long. The V gene's germline CDR1 is MNHEY and CDR2 SMNVEV (reference sequence).

The chain uses TRBV6-5 and TRBJ1-4, with D perhaps matching TRBD1 (6 bases). This CDR3 spans 11 amino acids. The V end lost 11 bases, the J end lost 8 bases, and 12 bases lay between the germline ends. CDR1 and CDR2 (germline): MNHEY, SVGAGI. The CDR3 region is CAVSRGEKLFF. The CDR3 bases are TGTGCCGTTTCGAGGGGGGAAAAACTGTTTTTT.

V is TRBV9 and J is TRBJ1-2; D gene ambiguous. The CDR3 loop spans 13 amino acids. Germline values: CDR1 SGDLS, CDR2 YYNGEE. Trimming took off 4 bases at V and 4 bases at J, with 11 bases between the two ends. CDR3 region: CASSIEDGYGYTF. The CDR3 nucleotides are TGTGCCAGCAGCATCGAGGACGGCTATGGCTACACCTTC.

The V and J genes are TRBV11-1 and TRBJ2-1; 11 nucleotides agree with TRBD1. CDR1 SGHAT and CDR2 FQDESV come from the germline V gene (reference sequence). V dropped 6 bases and J dropped 12; count of bases not matched to a gene: 13. The CDR3 contains 15 residues. CDR3 loop: CASSPGTGGGWRQFF. The CDR3 region has the DNA TGTGCCAGCAGTCCCGGGACAGGGGGGGGTTGGAGGCAGTTCTTC.

The gene calls are TRBV29-1 and TRBJ1-1; weak D call: TRBD1 (5 bases). The length of the CDR3 is 13 residues. CDR1 is SQVTM, CDR2 ANQGSEA, per germline. V was pared by 4 bases and J by 5 bases, with 14 bases between. The CDR3, as DNA: TGCAGCGTTGTGGCCAGGGTCGGTACTGAAGCTTTCTTT. Encoded protein: CSVVARVGTEAFF.

The chain has TRBV7-9 and TRBJ1-2; 7 nucleotides align to TRBD1. The CDR3 consists of 15 residues. V lost 1 base and J lost 1; bases outside the gene matches: 3. The V gene's germline CDR1 is SEHNR and CDR2 FQNEAQ (reference sequence). The CDR3 coding sequence is TGTGCCAGCAGCTTAGGACAGGGCATTAACTATGGCTACACCTTC. Protein sequence: CASSLGQGINYGYTF.

The chain employs TRBV6-2 or TRBV6-3 and TRBJ2-3, with TRBD2 identical over 7 bases. CDR1 and CDR2 from the germline V gene are MNHEY and SVGEGT. The CDR3 sequence is 15 residues long. Unmatched junction bases numbered 5, after V lost 2 bases and J lost 3 bases. The CDR3 here is CASSYDGGLTDTQYF. The CDR3 bases are TGTGCCAGCAGTTACGACGGGGGGTTAACAGATACGCAGTATTTT.

V is TRBV12-3 or TRBV12-4 and J is TRBJ1-1, with 8 bases identical to TRBD1. V lost 3 bases and J lost 0; bases outside the gene matches: 3. This CDR3 spans 15 amino acids. The DNA for the CDR3 is TGTGCCAGCAGTTTGGACAGGGTTATGAACACTGAAGCTTTCTTT. This sequence encodes CASSLDRVMNTEAFF.

This chain links TRBV7-9 with TRBJ1-6, with D uncertain. Deletions cut 1 base from V and 7 bases from J, with 8 bases between. This CDR3 is built from 14 residues. Germline-derived CDR1 and CDR2 are SEHNR and FQNEAQ (reference sequence). The CDR3 nucleotides are TGTGCCAGCAGCTTAGAGTCCGGAAATTCACCCCTCCACTTT. This codes for CASSLESGNSPLHF. Using reference TRBV7-9 and TRBJ1-6 for the parts outside the CDR3, the full variable domain is DTGVSQNPRHKITKRGQNVTFRCDPISEHNRLYWYRQTLGQGPEFLTYFQNEAQLEKSRLLSDRFSAERPKGSFSTLEIQRTEQGDSAMYLCASSLESGNSPLHFGNGTRLTVT.

The sample holds a few counts of this clonotype. The V and J genes are TRBV5-1 and TRBJ1-4; possibly TRBD1 for D (5 bases). The germline CDR1 and CDR2 sequences are SGHRS and YFSETQ. CDR3 length: 15 amino acids. Trimming shortened V by 7 bases and J by 7 bases, and 20 bases separated the two germline ends. The CDR3 sequence: CASGTQGDSSEKLFF. The CDR3 nucleotides are TGCGCCAGCGGGACTCAGGGAGATAGCAGTGAAAAACTGTTTTTT.

This chain connects TRBV6-1 to TRBJ2-2; D possibly corresponds to TRBD2 (5 bases). CDR1 MNHNS and CDR2 SASEGT come from the germline V gene. The CDR3 sequence is 19 residues long. The germline V and J ends were trimmed by 1 base and 0 bases, with 18 bases remaining between them. DNA for the CDR3: TGTGCCAGCAGTGAAGGGAGGCAGGAGATCAGATCGAACACCGGGGAGCTGTTTTTT. Its protein is CASSEGRQEIRSNTGELFF.

This clonotype has a handful of counts. This chain links TRBV27 with TRBJ1-6; no definite D call. Looked up from germline, CDR1 is MNHEY and CDR2 is SMNVEV (reference sequence). This CDR3 is 19 amino acids long. V was cut by 3 bases and J by 1 base, with 19 bases left in between. The CDR3 nucleotides read TGTGCCAGCAGTTTGGAAGGATTTTCGGAAAAGTCCTATAATTCACCCCTCCACTTT. This sequence encodes CASSLEGFSEKSYNSPLHF.

Only a few counts were recorded for this clonotype. The J gene is TRBJ2-7, the V gene TRBV3-1; the D gene is possibly TRBD1 (5 bases). V lost 1 base to trimming and J lost 3 bases, with 10 bases between them. The CDR3 has 14 amino acids. The germline V gene encodes CDR1 LGHDT and CDR2 YNNKEL (reference sequence). For the CDR3, the DNA is TGTGCCAGCAGCCAAGGTGGCAGGGTCTACGAGCAGTACTTC. This encodes CASSQGGRVYEQYF.

The chain carries TRBV11-2 and TRBJ2-1; TRBD2 aligns across 15 bases. The CDR3 covers 18 residues. CDR1 is SGHAT, CDR2 FQNNGV, per germline. Trimming took 5 bases from V and 3 from J; bases not matched to a gene: 8. The CDR3 DNA reads TGTGCCAGCAGCCCCCGGACTAGCGGGGGGGCCCTCTACAATGAGCAGTTCTTC. It yields the protein CASSPRTSGGALYNEQFF.

The rearrangement links TRBV6-1 to TRBJ2-7; D is unclear. The CDR3 sequence is 14 residues long. The germline V gene encodes CDR1 MNHNS and CDR2 SASEGT. The ends were cut back, 4 bases at V and 2 bases at J, with 12 bases in the middle. DNA for the CDR3: TGTGCCAGCAGTGGGACCCTGACAACCTACGAGCAGTACTTC. It specifies CASSGTLTTYEQYF.

The chain uses TRBV27 and TRBJ2-7; 8 bases agree with TRBD1. This CDR3 has 14 residues. Per the germline V gene, CDR1 is MNHEY and CDR2 is SMNVEV (reference sequence). Unmatched junction bases numbered 8, after V lost 4 bases and J lost 6 bases. As DNA, the CDR3 is TGTGCCAGCAGTTCCAGGACAGGGCAGTCCGAGCAGTACTTC. Protein sequence: CASSSRTGQSEQYF.

As to this clonotype: The junction differs from germline at one of its ends, possibly a read error. The chain combines TRBV20-1 with TRBJ1-2; TRBD1 aligns across 7 bases. The CDR3 has 12 residues. The germline V gene encodes CDR1 DFQATT and CDR2 SNEGSKA (reference sequence). CDR3 in DNA: TGCAGTGCTGACAGGGAGAACTATGGCCACACCTTC. Amino acids: CSADRENYGHTF.

This clonotype was seen only a few times. This chain uses TRBV4-2 with TRBJ2-7, with TRBD1 identical over 7 bases. CDR3 size: 15 residues. The V gene end was trimmed by 0 bases and the J gene end by 3 bases; junction bases not matched to a gene: 5. CDR1 and CDR2 from the germline V gene are LGHNA and YNFKEQ. CDR3 nucleotide sequence: TGTGCCAGCAGCCAAGATGCCCAGGGGGTCTACGAGCAGTACTTC. It encodes CASSQDAQGVYEQYF.

As concerns this clonotype: A much more abundant neighbour one base away suggests this may be a read error. CDR3 protein: CSAAHWGENEQFF. The CDR3 coding sequence is TGCAGTGCCGCACATTGGGGGGAAAATGAGCAGTTCTTC. The chain employs TRBV20-1 and TRBJ2-1; the D gene is possibly TRBD2 (6 bases). Trimming removed 6 bases from V and 7 bases from J, with 16 bases in between. There are 13 residues in the CDR3. Germline values: CDR1 DFQATT, CDR2 SNEGSKA (reference sequence).